The clone carrying this T cell receptor (beta chain) appeared once. Its cognate antigen is unknown. Cells designated naive CD8 were CD45RO-negative and were positively selected for CCR7, with terminally differentiated effector memory CD45RA+ cells excluded. Donation came from healthy HIV-negative adults that had no recent acute infections or vaccinations. The data are from a study of shared clonotypes between healthy human individuals. Regarding the study as a whole: Sharing across four donors was highest in naive CD4 (approximately 5%) and lowest in memory CD8 (roughly 0.4%). Researchers sampled blood only, noting tissue repertoires likely differ. A reduction in generation probabilities was seen for non-shared clonotypes relative to those shared by all four donors.

Using immunoSEQ multiplex PCR, the repertoire was profiled, and TCRdb retains in-frame clones only, with some absent. The sample holds under 2,000,000 clones, just under 95% seen once. The TCR sequence derives from a man aged 18 to 35 in good health. What was sequenced was naive CD8+ T cells sorted from blood.

The DNA of the CDR3 is TGTGCCAGCAGCTTGGGACTAGCGGGAGAGGGGGCAGATACGCAGTATTTT. This translates into CASSLGLAGEGADTQYF. The rearrangement links TRBV11-2 to TRBJ2-3; 14 bases map to TRBD2. This CDR3 comprises 17 residues. Germline values: CDR1 SGHAT, CDR2 FQNNGV. J lost 4 bases, V lost 3 bases, and 6 bases had no gene match. The variable domain in full, with the rest retrieved from reference TRBV11-2 and TRBJ2-3, is EAGVAQSPRYKIIEKRQSVAFWCNPISGHATLYWYQQILGQGPKLLIQFQNNGVVDDSQLPKDRFSAERLKGVDSTLKIQPAKLEDSAVYLCASSLGLAGEGADTQYFGPGTRLTVL.